Each of the 2 T cell receptor beta chains below was sequenced from the same sample in a study of blood T cell repertoires in COVID-19. Measured with immunoSEQ multiplex PCR; TCRdb has only the in-frame clones, and not every one. The sample holds about 150,000 clones, approximately 80% seen once. The sequenced material came from peripheral blood. The receptors were gathered from a human donor in a cohort sampled during active COVID-19.

Only a few counts were recorded for this clone. The chain uses TRBV2 and TRBJ2-1, with 11 bases aligning to TRBD1. Germline CDR1 reads SNHLY; CDR2 reads FYNNEI. The CDR3 is 16 amino acids. The ends lost 5 bases at V and 5 bases at J; junction bases unmatched: 8. This CDR3 is CASSPFGTGGHNEQFF. CDR3 coding DNA: TGTGCCAGCAGTCCCTTCGGGACAGGGGGACACAATGAGCAGTTCTTC.

This chain connects TRBV12-3 or TRBV12-4 to TRBJ1-2; D is perhaps TRBD1 (6 bases). The germline V and J ends were trimmed by 5 bases and 5 bases, with 9 bases remaining between them. The CDR3 contains 12 residues. CDR3 sequence (DNA): TGTGCCAGCAGTCCACAGGGTTATGGCTACACCTTC. Amino acid sequence: CASSPQGYGYTF.